The 20 T cell receptor beta chains listed next were all sequenced from one sample in a study of T-cell reconstitution after alpha-beta-depleted transplantation in children. Unique molecular identifiers were incorporated when the TCRbeta library was constructed. TCRdb reprocessed the PCR reads via MiXCR and lists one record per CDR3 protein. Among hundreds of thousands of distinct CDR3 sequences listed, about 31% were seen once. The sample here was PBMCs from the stem cell graft donor, taken from the stem cell graft. These TCRs come from a human donor who donated a stem cell graft to a child with aplastic anemia.

The rearrangement links TRBV7-7 to TRBJ1-4; 9 bases line up with TRBD1. The CDR3 length is 19 residues. After removal of 5 bases from V and 8 bases from J, the junction contained 21 bases not matched to a gene. CDR1 SSHAT and CDR2 FNYEAQ come from the germline V gene (reference sequence). This CDR3 is CASSRQNKDRGGSREKLFF. CDR3 bases: TGTGCCAGCAGCCGACAAAACAAGGACAGGGGTGGTAGTCGCGAAAAACTGTTTTTT. The full variable domain, with the rest looked up from reference TRBV7-7 and TRBJ1-4, is GAGVSQSPRYKVTKRGQDVTLRCDPISSHATLYWYQQALGQGPEFLTYFNYEAQPDKSGLPSDRFSAERPEGSISTLTIQRTEQRDSAMYRCASSRQNKDRGGSREKLFFGSGTQLSVL.

This rearrangement joins TRBV4-3 to TRBJ2-1; 7 nucleotides match TRBD1. V lost 0 bases to trimming and J lost 4 bases; unmatched junction nucleotides: 6. Germline V gene lookup returns CDR1 LGHNA and CDR2 YSLEER. This CDR3 is 16 amino acids long. The CDR3: CASSQDPGGQYNEQFF. The CDR3 bases are TGCGCCAGCAGCCAAGATCCTGGGGGACAGTACAATGAGCAGTTCTTC.

This clonotype was seen only a few times. The chain carries TRBV20-1 and TRBJ2-5; D is unresolved. The V gene lost 0 bases and the J gene lost 4 bases, with 6 bases spanning the gap. The V gene's germline CDR1 is DFQATT and CDR2 SNEGSKA (reference sequence). CDR3 length: 12 residues. The CDR3 spells CSARDPGETQYF. CDR3 DNA: TGCAGTGCTAGAGATCCAGGAGAGACCCAGTACTTC.

The chain recombines TRBV2 with TRBJ2-5, with TRBD2 matching over 7 bases. Losses at the gene ends were 3 bases for V and 4 bases for J; bases not matched to a gene: 5. Germline CDR1 SNHLY, CDR2 FYNNEI. The CDR3 extends over 14 amino acids. Here the CDR3 DNA reads TGTGCCAGCAGTGACGGGAGGACTCGAGAGACCCAGTACTTC. This gives the protein CASSDGRTRETQYF.

This clonotype was found a few times. This chain connects TRBV29-1 to TRBJ2-3; possibly TRBD1 or TRBD2 for D (6 bases each). The germline V and J ends were trimmed by 3 bases and 4 bases, with 14 bases remaining between them. From germline, CDR1 is SQVTM and CDR2 ANQGSEA. This CDR3 is built from 14 residues. This CDR3 is CSVDAEGGSDTQYF. The CDR3 coding sequence is TGCAGCGTTGATGCGGAGGGGGGCTCAGATACGCAGTATTTT.

The chain carries TRBV6-5 and TRBJ2-1; 7 nucleotides align to TRBD2. Losses at the gene ends were 3 bases for V and 7 bases for J; bases not matched to a gene: 15. The germline gives CDR1 MNHEY, CDR2 SVGAGI. The CDR3 totals 17 residues. As DNA, the CDR3 is TGTGCCAGCAGTTATGACTCACTAGCCCGGGGGGAGAATGAGCAGTTCTTC. It codes for CASSYDSLARGENEQFF.

J is TRBJ2-7 and V is TRBV28; TRBD1 matches 7 bases. The V segment lost 6 bases and the J segment 0 bases; nucleotides outside the gene matches: 8. The CDR3 is 15 amino acids. From germline, CDR1 is MDHEN and CDR2 SYDVKM. In DNA, the CDR3 is TGTGCCAGCAGCACCAGACAGGGACGCTCCTACGAGCAGTACTTC. As protein: CASSTRQGRSYEQYF. The whole variable domain, remainder taken from reference TRBV28 and TRBJ2-7, is DVKVTQSSRYLVKRTGEKVFLECVQDMDHENMFWYRQDPGLGLRLIYFSYDVKMKEKGDIPEGYSVSREKKERFSLILESASTNQTSMYLCASSTRQGRSYEQYFGPGTRLTVT.

The chain uses TRBV18 and TRBJ1-1; TRBD1 is a possible D gene (5 bases). V was pared by 3 bases and J by 1 base, with 12 bases between. The germline gives CDR1 KGHSH, CDR2 LQKENI. This CDR3 has 15 residues. CDR3 sequence reads: CASSPLAGTNTEAFF. The CDR3 coding sequence is TGTGCCAGCTCACCCCTGGCAGGGACGAACACTGAAGCTTTCTTT.

The chain recombines TRBV9 with TRBJ1-3; D is possibly TRBD1 (5 bases). V was clipped by 3 bases and J by 4 bases, with 14 bases between them. The CDR3 sequence is 15 residues long. Germline CDR1 SGDLS, CDR2 YYNGEE. DNA for the CDR3: TGTGCCAGCAGCGCTGACTCGGGGGTCGGAAACACCATATATTTT. Amino acids: CASSADSGVGNTIYF.

The CDR3 sequence is CACNGGPNSPLHF. CDR3 coding DNA: TGTGCCTGTAACGGTGGACCAAATTCACCCCTCCACTTT. V and J are TRBV30 and TRBJ1-6; no firm D call. Per germline, CDR1 GTSNPN and CDR2 SVGIG (reference sequence). V was pared by 6 bases and J by 7 bases, with 13 bases between. CDR3 length: 13 residues.

The chain employs TRBV9 and TRBJ2-7, with a weak D call TRBD1 (6 bases). Trimming shortened V by 3 bases and J by 7 bases, and 20 bases separated the two germline ends. The CDR3 is made up of 15 amino acids. Per the germline V gene, CDR1 is SGDLS and CDR2 is YYNGEE. The CDR3 protein is CASSGNRALTGEQYF. The CDR3 DNA reads TGTGCCAGCAGCGGCAACAGGGCACTTACGGGTGAGCAGTACTTC. Full variable domain (rest looked up from reference TRBV9 and TRBJ2-7): DSGVTQTPKHLITATGQRVTLRCSPRSGDLSVYWYQQSLDQGLQFLIQYYNGEERAKGNILERFSAQQFPDLHSELNLSSLELGDSALYFCASSGNRALTGEQYFGPGTRLTVT.

This clonotype was seen more than once but under ten times. The chain has TRBV12-3 or TRBV12-4 and TRBJ1-2, with TRBD1 as a possible D gene (6 bases). The CDR3 extends over 15 amino acids. V dropped 6 bases and J dropped 0 bases, with 14 bases sitting between them. This chain's CDR3 is CASRAQGPPNYGYTF. The DNA of the CDR3 is TGTGCCAGCAGAGCCCAGGGGCCCCCTAACTATGGCTACACCTTC.

This clonotype appeared a few times. This chain links TRBV25-1 with TRBJ1-1; TRBD1 might be the D (5 bases). CDR3 size: 13 residues. Trimming took off 8 bases at V and 7 bases at J, with 17 bases between the two ends. CDR1 and CDR2 (germline): MGHDK, SYGVNS. The CDR3: CASVGVGTVEAFF. CDR3 DNA sequence: TGTGCCAGCGTAGGGGTTGGGACGGTTGAAGCTTTCTTT.

The gene calls are TRBV7-9 and TRBJ2-3; TRBD1 or TRBD2 may be the D gene (5 bases each). The CDR3 covers 16 residues. V lost 1 base and J 6 bases, leaving 17 bases between the germline ends. Germline lookup yields CDR1 SEHNR and CDR2 FQNEAQ (reference sequence). The CDR3 loop is CASSLGSGLRGDTQYF. In DNA form, the CDR3 reads TGTGCCAGCAGCTTAGGATCCGGGCTCCGGGGCGATACGCAGTATTTT.

There are a few counts of this clonotype. The chain carries TRBV12-3 or TRBV12-4 and TRBJ1-2, with 11 bases fitting TRBD1. V gave up 5 bases and J gave up 7 bases; unmatched junction bases: 0. The CDR3 covers 12 residues. The CDR3 loop reads CASSGTGGGYTF. The CDR3 bases are TGTGCCAGCAGTGGGACAGGGGGTGGCTACACCTTC.

This chain connects TRBV20-1 to TRBJ2-3; D possibly corresponds to TRBD1 (5 bases). Deletions cut 3 bases from V and 4 bases from J, with 17 bases between. The germline CDR1 and CDR2 sequences are DFQATT and SNEGSKA (reference sequence). The CDR3 is made up of 15 amino acids. As DNA, the CDR3 is TGCAGTGCTAGGGGGTTTTTGCAGGGCGCAGATACGCAGTATTTT. It encodes CSARGFLQGADTQYF.

This clonotype was observed a handful of times. The rearrangement uses TRBV28 and TRBJ2-7; TRBD1 aligns across 10 bases. The V gene's germline CDR1 is MDHEN and CDR2 SYDVKM. This CDR3 is 15 amino acids long. V shed 6 bases and J 2 bases; nucleotides not matched to a gene: 7. This chain's CDR3 is CASSSGTGVPYEQYF. The CDR3, as DNA: TGTGCCAGCAGCTCCGGGACAGGGGTGCCCTACGAGCAGTACTTC.

The V gene is TRBV5-1, the J gene TRBJ2-3; 16 bases match TRBD2. The CDR3 loop spans 18 amino acids. CDR1 is SGHRS, CDR2 YFSETQ, per germline. Trimming cost V 5 bases and J 6 bases; bases outside gene matches: 12. In DNA form, the CDR3 reads TGCGCCAGCAGTAGGGGGACTAGCGGGAGGGCACAACAGGATACGCAGTATTTT. This codes for CASSRGTSGRAQQDTQYF.

This chain joins TRBV7-9 and TRBJ2-5; D gene unclear. CDR1 is SEHNR and CDR2 is FQNEAQ in the germline V gene (reference sequence). The V end was cut by 3 bases, the J end by 5 bases, with 1 base between. The CDR3 is made up of 10 amino acids. The CDR3 DNA reads TGTGCCAGCAGCTTTGAGACCCAGTACTTC. It codes for CASSFETQYF.

This chain joins TRBV20-1 and TRBJ2-3; 7 bases line up with TRBD2. The CDR3 loop spans 19 amino acids. V dropped 1 base and J dropped 1; count of bases not matched to a gene: 17. CDR1 and CDR2 (germline): DFQATT, SNEGSKA (reference sequence). This CDR3 reads CSARVQASGLTRGTDTQYF. DNA for the CDR3: TGCAGTGCTAGAGTTCAAGCTAGCGGCCTAACACGGGGCACAGATACGCAGTATTTT.